The 3 T cell receptor beta chains in this list originate from one sample, sequenced in a study of cytomegalovirus exposure and HLA in healthy donors. The PCR employed 60 Vbeta primers together with 13 Jbeta primers. The data were produced by immunoSEQ multiplex PCR, yet TCRdb's version contains in-frame clones alone and is incomplete. The sample records 95,000 to 150,000 clones, under 85% being singletons. The material sequenced was PBMCs. The receptors come from a man younger than 30 in good health and CMV-seropositive.

This chain links TRBV19 with TRBJ1-1; no clear D. Trimming pared 3 bases from V and 2 bases from J, leaving 10 bases between. This CDR3 comprises 14 residues. CDR1 LNHDA and CDR2 SQIVND come from the germline V gene (reference sequence). The CDR3 loop reads CASSIEVQNTEAFF. CDR3 DNA sequence: TGTGCCAGTAGTATCGAAGTACAAAACACTGAAGCTTTCTTT. The complete variable domain, with remaining parts taken from reference TRBV19 and TRBJ1-1, reads DGGITQSPKYLFRKEGQNVTLSCEQNLNHDAMYWYRQDPGQGLRLIYYSQIVNDFQKGDIAEGYSVSREKKESFPLTVTSAQKNPTAFYLCASSIEVQNTEAFFGQGTRLTVV.

Comments on this clone: One junction end disagrees with the germline gene, perhaps due to a read error. The V call is TRBV19, the J call TRBJ2-6, with D perhaps TRBD1 (5 bases). The germline gives CDR1 LNHDA, CDR2 SQIVND (reference sequence). CDR3 length equals 15 residues. The CDR3 is CASSYTSSGANGLTF. CDR3 DNA sequence: TGTGCCAGTAGCTACACGTCCTCTGGGGCCAACGGCCTGACTTTC. Based on the CDR3 plus reference TRBV19 and TRBJ2-6, the full variable domain is DGGITQSPKYLFRKEGQNVTLSCEQNLNHDAMYWYRQDPGQGLRLIYYSQIVNDFQKGDIAEGYSVSREKKESFPLTVTSAQKNPTAFYLCASSYTSSGANGLTFGAGSRLTVL.

V usage is TRBV2 and J usage is TRBJ2-7; 7 bases are a match to TRBD1. The CDR3 runs 13 residues. Germline-derived CDR1 and CDR2 are SNHLY and FYNNEI. The V gene end was trimmed by 6 bases and the J gene end by 6 bases; junction bases not matched to a gene: 8. The CDR3 sequence: CASSSTGDSEQYF. Here the CDR3 DNA reads TGTGCCAGCAGCTCCACAGGGGATAGCGAGCAGTACTTC.